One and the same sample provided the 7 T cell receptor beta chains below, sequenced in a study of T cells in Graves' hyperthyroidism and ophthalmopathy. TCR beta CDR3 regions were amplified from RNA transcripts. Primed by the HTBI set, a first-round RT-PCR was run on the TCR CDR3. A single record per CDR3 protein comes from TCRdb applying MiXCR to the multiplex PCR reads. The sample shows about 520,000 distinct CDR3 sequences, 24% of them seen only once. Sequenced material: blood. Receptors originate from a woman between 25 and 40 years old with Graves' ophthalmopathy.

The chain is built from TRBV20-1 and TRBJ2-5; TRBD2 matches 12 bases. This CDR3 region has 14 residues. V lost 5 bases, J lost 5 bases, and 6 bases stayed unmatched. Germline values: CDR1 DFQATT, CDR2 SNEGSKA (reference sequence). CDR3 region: CSARLAGGMETQYF. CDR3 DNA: TGCAGTGCTCGGCTAGCGGGGGGGATGGAGACCCAGTACTTC.

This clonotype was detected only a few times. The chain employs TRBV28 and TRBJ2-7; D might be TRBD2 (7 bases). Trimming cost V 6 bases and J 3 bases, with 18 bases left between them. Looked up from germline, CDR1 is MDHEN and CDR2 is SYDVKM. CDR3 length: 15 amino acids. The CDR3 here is CASSPGGDKYYEQYF. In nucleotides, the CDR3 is TGTGCCAGCAGCCCTGGGGGGGACAAATACTACGAGCAGTACTTC.

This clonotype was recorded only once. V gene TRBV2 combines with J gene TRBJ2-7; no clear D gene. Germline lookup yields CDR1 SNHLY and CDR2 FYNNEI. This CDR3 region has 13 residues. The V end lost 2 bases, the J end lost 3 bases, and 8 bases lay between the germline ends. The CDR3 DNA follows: TGTGCCAGCAGTGAATGGAACCTCTACGAGCAGTACTTC. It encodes CASSEWNLYEQYF.

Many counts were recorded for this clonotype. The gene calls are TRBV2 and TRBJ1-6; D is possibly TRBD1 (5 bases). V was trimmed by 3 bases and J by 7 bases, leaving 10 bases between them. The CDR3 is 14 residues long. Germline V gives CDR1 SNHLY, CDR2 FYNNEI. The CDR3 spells CASSEDWGNSPLHF. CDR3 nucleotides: TGTGCCAGCAGTGAGGATTGGGGGAATTCACCCCTCCACTTT.

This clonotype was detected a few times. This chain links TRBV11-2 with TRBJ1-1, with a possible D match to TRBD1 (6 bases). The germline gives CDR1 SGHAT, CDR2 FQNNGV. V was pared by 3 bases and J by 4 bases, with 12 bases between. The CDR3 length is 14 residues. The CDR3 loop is CASSFYRVGTEAFF. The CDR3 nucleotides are TGTGCCAGCAGCTTCTACAGGGTCGGCACTGAAGCTTTCTTT. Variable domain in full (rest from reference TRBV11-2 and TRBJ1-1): EAGVAQSPRYKIIEKRQSVAFWCNPISGHATLYWYQQILGQGPKLLIQFQNNGVVDDSQLPKDRFSAERLKGVDSTLKIQPAKLEDSAVYLCASSFYRVGTEAFFGQGTRLTVV.

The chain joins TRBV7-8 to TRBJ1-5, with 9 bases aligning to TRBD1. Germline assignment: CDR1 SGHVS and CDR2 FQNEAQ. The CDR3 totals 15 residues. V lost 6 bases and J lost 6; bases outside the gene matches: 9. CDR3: CASSRLGQGSQPQHF. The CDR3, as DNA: TGTGCCAGCAGTCGCCTCGGACAGGGGAGTCAGCCCCAGCATTTT.

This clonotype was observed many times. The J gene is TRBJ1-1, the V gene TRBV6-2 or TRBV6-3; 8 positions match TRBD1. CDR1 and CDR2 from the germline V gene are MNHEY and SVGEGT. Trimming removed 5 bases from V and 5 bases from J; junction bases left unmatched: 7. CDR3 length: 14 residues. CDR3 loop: CASSRSRGQTEAFF. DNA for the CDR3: TGTGCCAGCAGTCGGTCCAGGGGGCAGACTGAAGCTTTCTTT.